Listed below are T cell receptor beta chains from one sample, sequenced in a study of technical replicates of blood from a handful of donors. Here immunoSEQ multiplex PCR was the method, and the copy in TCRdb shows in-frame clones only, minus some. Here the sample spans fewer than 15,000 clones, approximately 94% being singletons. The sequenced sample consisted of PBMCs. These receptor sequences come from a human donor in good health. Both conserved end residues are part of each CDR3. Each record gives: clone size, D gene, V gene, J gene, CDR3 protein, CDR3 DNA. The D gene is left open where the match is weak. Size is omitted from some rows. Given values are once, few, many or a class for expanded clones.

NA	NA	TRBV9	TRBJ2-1	CASSVNSDNEQFF	TGTGCCAGCAGCGTCAACTCTGACAATGAGCAGTTCTTC
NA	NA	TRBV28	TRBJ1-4	CASRPGQSNEKLFF	TGTGCCAGCAGACCCGGACAGAGTAATGAAAAACTGTTTTTT
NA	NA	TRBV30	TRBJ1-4	CARDEGGEKLFF	TGTGCCAGGGATGAGGGGGGGGAAAAACTGTTTTTT
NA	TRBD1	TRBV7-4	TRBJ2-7	CASSSTGTESIYEQYF	TGTGCCAGCAGCTCTACAGGGACAGAGTCGATTTACGAGCAGTACTTC
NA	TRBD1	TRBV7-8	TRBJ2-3	CASSHTRDRAADTQYF	TGTGCCAGCAGTCACACCCGGGACAGGGCGGCAGATACGCAGTATTTT
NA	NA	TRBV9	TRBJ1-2	CASSALQGSNYGYTF	TGTGCCAGCAGCGCCCTACAGGGTTCTAACTATGGCTACACCTTC
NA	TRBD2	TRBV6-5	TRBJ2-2	CASSYSGLGAGELFF	TGTGCCAGCAGTTACTCCGGACTAGGGGCCGGGGAGCTGTTTTTT
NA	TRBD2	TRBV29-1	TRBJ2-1	CSVPRRAGALNEQFF	TGCAGCGTTCCCCGGAGGGCGGGAGCGCTGAATGAGCAGTTCTTC
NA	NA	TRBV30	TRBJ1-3	CAWSRGSGNTIYF	TGTGCCTGGAGCAGGGGTTCTGGAAACACCATATATTTT
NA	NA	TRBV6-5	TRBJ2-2	CASQSRTSGELFF	TGTGCCAGCCAAAGCCGGACAAGCGGGGAGCTGTTTTTT
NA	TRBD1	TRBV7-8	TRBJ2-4	CASSSRDRSSLAKNIQYF	TGTGCCAGCAGCTCCCGGGACAGGTCTTCATTAGCCAAAAACATTCAGTACTTC
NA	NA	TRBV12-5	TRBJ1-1	CASGSQGNTEAFF	TGTGCTAGTGGCTCACAGGGCAACACTGAAGCTTTCTTT
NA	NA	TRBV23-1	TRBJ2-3	CASSQSVGVYSTDTQYF	TGCGCCAGCAGTCAATCAGTCGGGGTCTACAGCACAGATACGCAGTATTTT
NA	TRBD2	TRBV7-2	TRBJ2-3	CASSLSGRGTDTQYF	TGTGCCAGCAGCTTAAGCGGGAGGGGCACAGATACGCAGTATTTT
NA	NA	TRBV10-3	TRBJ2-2	CASRDSNTGELFF	TGTGCCTCCCGGGACTCCAACACCGGGGAGCTGTTTTTT
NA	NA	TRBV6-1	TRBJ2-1	CASTQRGGLFNEQFF	TGTGCCAGCACCCAAAGGGGGGGCCTTTTCAATGAGCAGTTCTTC
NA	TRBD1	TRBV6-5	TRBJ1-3	CASSGTGGNTIYF	TGTGCCAGCAGCGGGACAGGGGGAAACACCATATATTTT
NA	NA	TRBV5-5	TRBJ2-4	CASSWAGIAKNIQYF	TGTGCCAGCAGCTGGGCAGGGATAGCCAAAAACATTCAGTACTTC
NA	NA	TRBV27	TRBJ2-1	CASRDMSSYNEQFF	TGTGCCAGCAGAGACATGAGCTCCTACAATGAGCAGTTCTTC
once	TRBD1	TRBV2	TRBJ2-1	CASSGSDRGAYNEQFF	TGTGCCAGCAGTGGGTCTGACAGGGGGGCCTACAATGAGCAGTTCTTC
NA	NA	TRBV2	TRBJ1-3	CASNGGLGNTIYF	TGTGCCAGCAACGGGGGGTTGGGAAACACCATATATTTT
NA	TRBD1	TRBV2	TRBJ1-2	CASSEAGQNYGYTF	TGTGCCAGCAGTGAAGCGGGACAGAACTATGGCTACACCTTC
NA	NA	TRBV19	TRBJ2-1	CASSILNRENEQFF	TGTGCCAGTAGTATCTTGAACAGGGAGAATGAGCAGTTCTTC
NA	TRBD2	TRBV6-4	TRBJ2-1	CASSVISGRTAINEQFF	TGTGCCAGCAGTGTGATTAGCGGGAGGACCGCTATTAATGAGCAGTTCTTC
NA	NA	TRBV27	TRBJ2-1	CASSKQGFGEQFF	TGTGCCAGCTCAAAACAGGGATTTGGTGAGCAGTTCTTC
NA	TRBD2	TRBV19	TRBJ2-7	CASSIAASGGMTYEQYF	TGTGCCAGTAGTATTGCCGCCTCGGGGGGGATGACCTACGAGCAGTACTTC
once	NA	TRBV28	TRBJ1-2	CASSSDGYTF	TGTGCCAGCAGCTCGGATGGCTACACCTTC
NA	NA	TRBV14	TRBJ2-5	CASSQRVPALPGAGQYF	TGTGCCAGCAGCCAGAGGGTTCCCGCCCTACCTGGAGCGGGCCAGTACTTC
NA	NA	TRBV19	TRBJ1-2	CASSFDSGQGDGYTF	TGTGCCAGTAGCTTCGATTCCGGGCAGGGTGATGGCTACACCTTC
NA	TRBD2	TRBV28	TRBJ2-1	CASSRTSGRGNEQFF	TGTGCCAGCAGTCGGACTAGCGGGAGAGGCAATGAGCAGTTCTTC
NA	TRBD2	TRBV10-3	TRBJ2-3	CAITGTSQGTDTQYF	TGTGCCATCACTGGGACTAGCCAAGGAACAGATACGCAGTATTTT
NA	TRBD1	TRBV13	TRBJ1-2	CASSLDTDRDYGYTF	TGTGCCAGCAGCTTAGATACGGACAGGGACTATGGCTACACCTTC
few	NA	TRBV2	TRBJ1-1	CASSQQAFEAFF	TGTGCCAGCAGTCAACAGGCGTTTGAGGCTTTCTTT
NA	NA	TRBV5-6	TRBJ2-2	CASSLVIGELFF	TGTGCCAGCAGCTTGGTTATCGGGGAGCTGTTTTTT
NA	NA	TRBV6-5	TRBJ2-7	CATRGLAYEQYF	TGTGCCACTCGAGGGTTGGCCTACGAGCAGTACTTC
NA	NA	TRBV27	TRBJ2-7	CASSFSRSYEQYF	TGTGCCAGCAGTTTCTCCAGATCCTACGAGCAGTACTTC
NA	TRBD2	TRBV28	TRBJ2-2	CASSSGTSETGELFF	TGTGCCAGCAGTTCCGGGACTAGCGAGACCGGGGAGCTGTTTTTT
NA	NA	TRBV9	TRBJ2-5	CASSVGGGETQYF	TGTGCCAGCAGCGTAGGGGGAGGAGAGACCCAGTACTTC
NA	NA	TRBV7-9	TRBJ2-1	CASSLVRASYNEQFF	TGTGCCAGCAGCTTAGTCCGAGCCTCCTACAATGAGCAGTTCTTC
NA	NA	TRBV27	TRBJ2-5	CASRTGSSSVETQYF	TGTGCCAGCAGGACAGGGAGTTCTAGCGTAGAGACCCAGTACTTC
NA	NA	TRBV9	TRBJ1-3	CASSSTERGVGNTIYF	TGTGCCAGCAGCTCAACGGAGCGCGGTGTTGGAAACACCATATATTTT
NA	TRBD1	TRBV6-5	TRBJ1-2	CASKLDRNYGYTF	TGTGCCAGCAAACTGGACAGGAACTATGGCTACACCTTC
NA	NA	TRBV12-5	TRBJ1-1	CASGLNIGGRGAFF	TGTGCTAGTGGGTTGAACATTGGCGGCAGGGGAGCTTTCTTT
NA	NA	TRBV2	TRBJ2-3	CARLSRNTDTQYF	TGTGCAAGACTATCACGGAACACAGATACGCAGTATTTT
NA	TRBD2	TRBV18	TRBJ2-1	CASSPTSGSSYNEQFF	TGTGCCAGCTCACCAACTAGCGGGAGCTCCTACAATGAGCAGTTCTTC
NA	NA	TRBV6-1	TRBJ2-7	CASSESSYEQYF	TGTGCCAGCAGTGAAAGTAGTTACGAGCAGTACTTC
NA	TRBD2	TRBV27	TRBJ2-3	CASSLSGWAGVDTQYF	TGTGCCAGCAGTTTATCTGGGTGGGCGGGAGTGGATACGCAGTATTTT
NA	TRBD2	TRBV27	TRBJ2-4	CASSPGGTSGTYNIQYF	TGTGCCAGCAGTCCGGGCGGGACTAGCGGGACTTACAACATTCAGTACTTC
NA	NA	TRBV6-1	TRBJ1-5	CASNLGAGDQPQHF	TGTGCCAGCAACTTGGGGGCTGGGGATCAGCCCCAGCATTTT
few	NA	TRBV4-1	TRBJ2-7	CASSQDEGVGSYEQYF	TGCGCCAGCAGCCAAGATGAGGGGGTTGGATCCTACGAGCAGTACTTC
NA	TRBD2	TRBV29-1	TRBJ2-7	CSGIDPGGEQYF	TGCAGCGGCATAGATCCCGGGGGGGAGCAGTACTTC
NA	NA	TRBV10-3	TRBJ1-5	CAISAEAYNQPQHF	TGTGCCATCAGTGCTGAGGCCTACAATCAGCCCCAGCATTTT
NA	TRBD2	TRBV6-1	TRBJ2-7	CASMGLAGVGYEQYF	TGTGCCAGCATGGGACTAGCGGGAGTAGGGTACGAGCAGTACTTC